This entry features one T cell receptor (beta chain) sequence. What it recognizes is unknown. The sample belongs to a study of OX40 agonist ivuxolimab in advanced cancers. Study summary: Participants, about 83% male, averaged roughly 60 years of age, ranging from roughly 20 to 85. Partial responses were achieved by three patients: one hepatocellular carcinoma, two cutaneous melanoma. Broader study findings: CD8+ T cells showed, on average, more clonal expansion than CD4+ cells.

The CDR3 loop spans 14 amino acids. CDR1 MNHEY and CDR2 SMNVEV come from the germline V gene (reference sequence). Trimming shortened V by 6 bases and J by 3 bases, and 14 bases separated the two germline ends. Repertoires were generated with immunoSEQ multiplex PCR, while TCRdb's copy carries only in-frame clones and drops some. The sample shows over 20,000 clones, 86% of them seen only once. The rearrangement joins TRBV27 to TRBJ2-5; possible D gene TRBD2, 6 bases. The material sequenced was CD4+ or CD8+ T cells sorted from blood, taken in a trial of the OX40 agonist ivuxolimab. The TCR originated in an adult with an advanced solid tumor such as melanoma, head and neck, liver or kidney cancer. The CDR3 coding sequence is TGTGCCAGCAGGGTGGTGGTAGCGGAAGAGACCCAGTACTTC. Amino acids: CASRVVVAEETQYF.